Each of the 26 T cell receptor beta chains below was sequenced from the same sample in a study of blood T cell repertoires in COVID-19. Profiling relied on immunoSEQ multiplex PCR, and the TCRdb table lists in-frame clones only, not all of them. The sample carries about 180,000 clones, 80% to 90% recorded once. The specimen sequenced was peripheral blood. The receptors derive from a man aged 50 to 59 with active or convalescent COVID-19.

The chain is built from TRBV19 and TRBJ1-5; possibly TRBD1 for D (6 bases). V dropped 6 bases and J dropped 3 bases, with 12 bases sitting between them. Germline CDR1 and CDR2: LNHDA and SQIVND (reference sequence). This CDR3 has 14 amino acids. CDR3 bases: TGTGCCAGTAGGGAACAGGGAGTCAATCAGCCCCAGCATTTT. Encoded protein: CASREQGVNQPQHF.

The chain recombines TRBV5-4 with TRBJ2-1, with TRBD2 matching over 10 bases. The junction had 3 bases not matched to a gene; V was cut back by 5 bases and J by 4 bases. This CDR3 region has 14 residues. Germline assignment: CDR1 SGHNT and CDR2 YYREEE (reference sequence). CDR3 in DNA: TGTGCCAGCAGGTTAGCGGGGGGATACAATGAGCAGTTCTTC. This encodes CASRLAGGYNEQFF.

CDR3 nucleotide sequence: TGTGCCAGTAGCAAGACAGGGGCGAACACCGGGGAGCTGTTTTTT. It yields the protein CASSKTGANTGELFF. V usage is TRBV19 and J usage is TRBJ2-2; TRBD1 matches at 8 bases. Germline V gene sequence: CDR1 LNHDA, CDR2 SQIVND (reference sequence). The CDR3 is 15 amino acids. J lost 0 bases, V lost 6 bases, and 3 bases had no gene match.

This clone was observed a handful of times. The rearrangement joins TRBV7-2 to TRBJ2-7, with 7 positions matching TRBD2. Germline V gives CDR1 SGHTA, CDR2 FQGNSA. V lost 5 bases and J lost 4; bases outside the gene matches: 8. The CDR3 totals 14 residues. CDR3 coding DNA: TGTGCCAGCAGCCACCCGGGACTACAATACGAGCAGTACTTC. Protein product: CASSHPGLQYEQYF.

This chain links TRBV10-2 with TRBJ2-3; no clear D gene. Trimming removed 4 bases at V and 6 bases at J, with 8 bases between. CDR3 size: 12 residues. Per germline, CDR1 WSHSY and CDR2 SAAADI. The CDR3 sequence: CASSAAGDTQYF. In DNA, the CDR3 is TGCGCCAGCAGTGCGGCCGGGGATACGCAGTATTTT.

The chain is built from TRBV30 and TRBJ2-3; D remains ambiguous. The CDR3 covers 14 residues. The ends were cut back, 1 base at V and 1 base at J, with 9 bases in the middle. Germline V gene sequence: CDR1 GTSNPN, CDR2 SVGIG (reference sequence). The CDR3 coding sequence is TGTGCCTGGAGTGAGGTAGCTCGCACAGATACGCAGTATTTT. This encodes CAWSEVARTDTQYF.

The chain links TRBV5-1 to TRBJ2-3; possibly TRBD1 for D (6 bases). V lost 0 bases and J lost 4, with 9 bases in between. The V gene's germline CDR1 is SGHRS and CDR2 YFSETQ. This CDR3 region has 14 residues. CDR3 bases: TGCGCCAGCAGCTTGGACTGGGGGCCAGATACGCAGTATTTT. It yields the protein CASSLDWGPDTQYF. Variable domain in full (rest from reference TRBV5-1 and TRBJ2-3): KAGVTQTPRYLIKTRGQQVTLSCSPISGHRSVSWYQQTPGQGLQFLFEYFSETQRNKGNFPGRFSGRQFSNSRSEMNVSTLELGDSALYLCASSLDWGPDTQYFGPGTRLTVL.

The chain employs TRBV30 and TRBJ2-1; 10 bases are a match to TRBD2. Unmatched junction bases numbered 6, after V lost 2 bases and J lost 5 bases. The CDR3 is made up of 15 amino acids. Germline loops: CDR1 GTSNPN, CDR2 SVGIG (reference sequence). CDR3 sequence reads: CAWSIRAGGHNEQFF. The CDR3 region has the DNA TGTGCCTGGAGTATCCGAGCGGGAGGGCACAATGAGCAGTTCTTC.

The V gene is TRBV11-2, the J gene TRBJ2-6; TRBD2 matches 14 bases. V trimming: 5 bases; J trimming: 0 bases; junction bases outside the gene matches: 6. Germline V gives CDR1 SGHAT, CDR2 FQNNGV. The CDR3 contains 19 residues. CDR3 in amino acids: CASSDRTSGGHSGANVLTF. CDR3 coding DNA: TGTGCCAGCAGCGACCGGACTAGCGGGGGGCACTCTGGGGCCAACGTCCTGACTTTC. The entire variable domain, with the rest obtained from reference TRBV11-2 and TRBJ2-6, is as follows: EAGVAQSPRYKIIEKRQSVAFWCNPISGHATLYWYQQILGQGPKLLIQFQNNGVVDDSQLPKDRFSAERLKGVDSTLKIQPAKLEDSAVYLCASSDRTSGGHSGANVLTFGAGSRLTVL.

This rearrangement joins TRBV7-2 to TRBJ1-2; D gene uncertain. The germline gives CDR1 SGHTA, CDR2 FQGNSA. V lost 2 bases and J lost 7, with 11 bases in between. This CDR3 region has 13 residues. CDR3 sequence: CASSLTSTGGYTF. In DNA form, the CDR3 reads TGTGCCAGCAGCTTAACAAGTACGGGTGGCTACACCTTC.

The CDR3 loop reads CASGRGVFTYNEQFF. The CDR3 bases are TGTGCCAGCGGGCGGGGGGTTTTCACCTACAATGAGCAGTTCTTC. The chain combines TRBV9 with TRBJ2-1; 8 bases fit TRBD2. Germline CDR1 reads SGDLS; CDR2 reads YYNGEE. V shed 7 bases and J 2 bases; nucleotides not matched to a gene: 8. The CDR3 consists of 15 residues. Variable domain in full (rest from reference TRBV9 and TRBJ2-1): DSGVTQTPKHLITATGQRVTLRCSPRSGDLSVYWYQQSLDQGLQFLIQYYNGEERAKGNILERFSAQQFPDLHSELNLSSLELGDSALYFCASGRGVFTYNEQFFGPGTRLTVL.

This chain connects TRBV18 to TRBJ2-3; possibly TRBD1 for D (5 bases). The CDR3 totals 15 residues. CDR1 and CDR2 (germline): KGHSH, LQKENI. The ends were cut back, 3 bases at V and 5 bases at J, with 15 bases in the middle. In DNA, the CDR3 is TGTGCCAGCTCACCTACAGGTATCGAAAAAGATACGCAGTATTTT. This sequence encodes CASSPTGIEKDTQYF.

The genes are TRBV6-5 and TRBJ1-1; a possible D gene is TRBD1 (5 bases). Germline lookup yields CDR1 MNHEY and CDR2 SVGAGI. The CDR3 is 16 residues long. Trimming cost V 1 base and J 0 bases, with 12 bases left between them. The CDR3, as DNA: TGTGCCAGCAGTTACTGGCCGGACACCTTGAACACTGAAGCTTTCTTT. This translates into CASSYWPDTLNTEAFF.

The genes are TRBV6-6 and TRBJ1-2, with TRBD1 matching over 7 bases. The CDR3 has 15 residues. CDR1 and CDR2 from the germline V gene are MNHNY and SVGAGI (reference sequence). After removal of 2 bases from V and 3 bases from J, the junction contained 6 bases not matched to a gene. The CDR3 sequence: CASSYGGGRDYGYTF. CDR3 coding DNA: TGTGCCAGCAGTTACGGAGGGGGCAGGGACTATGGCTACACCTTC.

This chain joins TRBV28 and TRBJ1-2; no clear D. V gave up 3 bases and J gave up 8 bases, with 13 bases separating them. Germline V CDR1 and CDR2: MDHEN, SYDVKM. This CDR3 has 13 amino acids. CDR3 bases: TGTGCCAGCAGTTTCGTCGGTTTTATGGGCTACACCTTC. Translating it yields CASSFVGFMGYTF.

The V gene is TRBV7-2, the J gene TRBJ1-3; TRBD1 agrees at 7 bases. V trimming: 3 bases; J trimming: 6 bases; junction bases outside the gene matches: 5. Germline values: CDR1 SGHTA, CDR2 FQGNSA. There are 14 residues in the CDR3. CDR3 bases: TGTGCCAGCAGCTTCGGGCAGGGGGTAAACACCATATATTTT. It translates to CASSFGQGVNTIYF.

The chain employs TRBV18 and TRBJ2-2; D perhaps matches TRBD2 (6 bases). Germline values: CDR1 KGHSH, CDR2 LQKENI. The CDR3 sequence is 18 residues long. The germline V and J ends were trimmed by 1 base and 4 bases, with 19 bases remaining between them. The CDR3 here is CASSPQSISGDGTGELFF. The DNA for the CDR3 is TGTGCCAGCTCACCACAGAGTATATCGGGAGACGGCACCGGGGAGCTGTTTTTT.

The chain combines TRBV19 with TRBJ1-5, with D perhaps matching TRBD1 (6 bases). Deletions cut 7 bases from V and 6 bases from J, with 16 bases between. Germline V CDR1 and CDR2: LNHDA, SQIVND (reference sequence). CDR3 length equals 14 residues. CDR3 sequence (DNA): TGTGCCAGTACAGAACAGGGAGGGCGTCAGCCCCAGCATTTT. This codes for CASTEQGGRQPQHF.

Of note for this clone: This same CDR3 is encoded by further DNA sequences in the sample. The chain is built from TRBV5-1 and TRBJ1-1; D not certain. The CDR3 length is 13 residues. The V end was cut by 0 bases, the J end by 2 bases, with 5 bases between. CDR1 and CDR2 (germline): SGHRS, YFSETQ. DNA for the CDR3: TGCGCCAGCAGCTTGGGAGGTAACACTGAAGCTTTCTTT. Translating gives CASSLGGNTEAFF.

This chain connects TRBV5-4 to TRBJ1-2; 7 nucleotides agree with TRBD1. This CDR3 region has 15 residues. Germline lookup yields CDR1 SGHNT and CDR2 YYREEE (reference sequence). V gave up 3 bases and J gave up 0 bases; unmatched junction bases: 5. For the CDR3, the DNA is TGTGCCAGCAGCTCGACAGGGAATTCTAACTATGGCTACACCTTC. Translated, it gives CASSSTGNSNYGYTF.

The chain is built from TRBV24-1 and TRBJ1-2; the match to TRBD1 covers 8 bases. CDR3 size: 15 residues. CDR1 KGHDR and CDR2 SFDVKD come from the germline V gene. V was pared by 1 base and J by 6 bases, with 6 bases of the junction left unmatched. The CDR3 is CATSDFSAGGDGYTF. The DNA for the CDR3 is TGTGCCACCAGTGATTTCTCAGCAGGGGGCGATGGCTACACCTTC.

This clone was counted a single time. This chain joins TRBV6-6 and TRBJ1-6; weak D call: TRBD1 (6 bases). With 0 bases removed from V and 9 bases from J, the gap between germline ends came to 15 bases. The CDR3 loop spans 16 amino acids. Germline CDR1 is MNHNY and CDR2 is SVGAGI (reference sequence). The CDR3: CASSYSPDRSGSPLHF. CDR3 bases: TGTGCCAGCAGTTACTCGCCGGACAGATCGGGTTCACCCCTCCACTTT.

This clone has more than one count but fewer than ten. The chain combines TRBV4-1 with TRBJ2-1, with D uncertain. Germline assignment: CDR1 MGHRA and CDR2 YSYEKL. The CDR3 consists of 15 residues. V lost 0 bases to trimming and J lost 4 bases, with 10 bases between them. As DNA, the CDR3 is TGCGCCAGCAGCCAAGATTTACAAACGTACAATGAGCAGTTCTTC. It is translated as CASSQDLQTYNEQFF.

J is TRBJ2-2 and V is TRBV19, with D possibly being TRBD1 (6 bases). Trimming stripped 5 bases from V and 7 bases from J, with 14 bases between. Germline V gene data show CDR1 as LNHDA and CDR2 as SQIVND (reference sequence). This CDR3 has 14 residues. As DNA, the CDR3 is TGTGCCAGTAGTTTACAGGGTTGGGACGGGGAGCTGTTTTTT. Residues: CASSLQGWDGELFF.

The V and J genes are TRBV19 and TRBJ2-2; possible D gene TRBD2, 5 bases. The V and J ends lost 5 bases and 3 bases respectively, with 10 bases between them. This CDR3 has 14 amino acids. CDR1 is LNHDA and CDR2 is SQIVND in the germline V gene (reference sequence). The CDR3 DNA reads as TGTGCCAGTAGTCCCAGGCGGGACACCGGGGAGCTGTTTTTT. Protein product: CASSPRRDTGELFF.

The chain employs TRBV18 and TRBJ2-2; TRBD1 might be the D (5 bases). The length of the CDR3 is 15 residues. Trimming took 2 bases from V and 1 from J, leaving 8 bases between them. Germline values: CDR1 KGHSH, CDR2 LQKENI. The CDR3 loop reads CASSPKGKNTGELFF. The CDR3, as DNA: TGTGCCAGCTCACCAAAGGGGAAGAACACCGGGGAGCTGTTTTTT.